This T cell receptor (beta chain) was sequenced for a study of blood T cell repertoires in COVID-19. V dropped 7 bases and J dropped 10; count of bases not matched to a gene: 6. CDR1 is MDHEN and CDR2 is SYDVKM in the germline V gene. The CDR3 runs to 13 residues. This table comes from immunoSEQ multiplex PCR, and its TCRdb copy is limited to in-frame clones, with some not included. Altogether some 200,000 clones are present, approximately 90% being singletons, with the ten largest covering about an eighth. The V gene is TRBV28, the J gene TRBJ1-6; 8 positions agree with TRBD1. The sequence was obtained from a woman between 65 and 79 years old with COVID-19, enrolled during active disease. Sequenced sample: peripheral blood. The DNA for the CDR3 is TGTGCCAGCATCCAACAGGGGGGGTCACCCCTCCACTTT. Translation gives CASIQQGGSPLHF.